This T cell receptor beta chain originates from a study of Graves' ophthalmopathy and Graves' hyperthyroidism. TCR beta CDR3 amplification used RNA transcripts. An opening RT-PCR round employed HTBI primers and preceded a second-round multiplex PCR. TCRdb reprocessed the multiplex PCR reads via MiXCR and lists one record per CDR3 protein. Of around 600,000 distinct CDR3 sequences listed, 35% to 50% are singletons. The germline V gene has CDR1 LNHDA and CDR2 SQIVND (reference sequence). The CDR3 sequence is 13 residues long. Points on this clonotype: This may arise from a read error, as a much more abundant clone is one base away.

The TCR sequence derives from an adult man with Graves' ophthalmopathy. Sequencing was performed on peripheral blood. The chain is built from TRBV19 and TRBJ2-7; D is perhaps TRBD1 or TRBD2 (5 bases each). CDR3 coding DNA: TGTGCCTGTAGTGGGGGAGCGTCCTACGAGCAGTACTTC. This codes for CACSGGASYEQYF.